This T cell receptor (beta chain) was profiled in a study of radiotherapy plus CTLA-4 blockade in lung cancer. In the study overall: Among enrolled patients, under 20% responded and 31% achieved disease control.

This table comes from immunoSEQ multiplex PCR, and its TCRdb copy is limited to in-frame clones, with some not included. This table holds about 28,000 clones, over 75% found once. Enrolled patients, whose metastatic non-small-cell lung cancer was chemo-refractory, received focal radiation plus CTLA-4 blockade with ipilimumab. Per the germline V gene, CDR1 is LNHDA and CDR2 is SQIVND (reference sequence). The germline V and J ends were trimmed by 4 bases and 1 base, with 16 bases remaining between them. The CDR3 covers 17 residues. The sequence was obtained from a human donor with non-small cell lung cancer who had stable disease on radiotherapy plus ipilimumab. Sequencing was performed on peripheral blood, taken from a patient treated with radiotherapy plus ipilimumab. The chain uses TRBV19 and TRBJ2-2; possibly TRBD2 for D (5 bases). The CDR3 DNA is TGTGCCAGTAGTACGGGGTGGGGTGAGGGGAACACCGGGGAGCTGTTTTTT. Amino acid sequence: CASSTGWGEGNTGELFF.